This T cell receptor (beta chain) was recorded in a study of patients and donors after allogeneic stem cell transplantation. One entry per CDR3 protein, called by TCRdb with MiXCR from the RT-PCR reads. The profile shows more than 850,000 distinct CDR3 sequences, more than 15% of them singletons. This clonotype has only a few counts. V lost 5 bases and J lost 6, with 10 bases in between. The CDR3 is 12 amino acids. Per the germline V gene, CDR1 is MNHNY and CDR2 is SVGAGI (reference sequence). The sequencing sample was made of blood, either unsorted or a sorted T cell fraction (not recorded which). The source is a human donor who was either an allogeneic HSCT recipient or a stem cell or donor lymphocyte infusion donor (not recorded which). It is not recorded whose cells these are; they may come from a transplant donor. The chain employs TRBV6-6 and TRBJ1-1; no clear D gene. The CDR3 loop reads CASSLPTAEAFF. The DNA of the CDR3 is TGTGCCAGCAGTCTACCCACGGCTGAAGCTTTCTTT.